This is a list of T cell receptor beta chains from one sample in a study of T cells in Graves' hyperthyroidism and ophthalmopathy. TCRdb recomputed calls from the multiplex PCR reads with MiXCR, one row per CDR3 protein. The data show a few hundred thousand distinct CDR3 sequences, with 15% to 19% seen just once and approximately 7% held by the top ten. Material: blood. The receptors derive from a woman younger than 45 with Graves' hyperthyroidism. The CDR3 runs from the conserved cysteine through the conserved F or W. The D gene is left open where the match is weak. The size entry is marked missing in some rows and otherwise reads once, few, many or a size class.

few	TRBV7-2	TRBD2	TRBJ2-1	TGTGCCAGCAGCTTAGACGGGACTAGCGGGACTCTGCAGTTCTTC	CASSLDGTSGTLQFF
many	TRBV11-1	TRBD2	TRBJ2-1	TGTGCCAGCAGCCGTGGGACTAGCGGGGATTGGGGAAACAATGAGCAGTTCTTC	CASSRGTSGDWGNNEQFF
many	TRBV11-1	-	TRBJ2-1	TGTGCCAGCAGCTTAGCGGCCAGAGACAATGAGCAGTTCTTC	CASSLAARDNEQFF
-	TRBV11-2	-	TRBJ1-2	TGTGCCAGCAGCTTATGCAGGGCAAAGGGTCACTATGGCTACACCTTC	CASSLCRAKGHYGYTF
many	TRBV7-9	TRBD1	TRBJ2-1	TGTGCCAGCAGCTTCAAGACAGGGTACCTGAATGAGCAGTTCTTC	CASSFKTGYLNEQFF
-	TRBV7-2	-	TRBJ1-5	TGTGCCAGCAGCTTAGGACAGCTCGGCCAGCCCCAGCATTTT	CASSLGQLGQPQHF
few	TRBV19	-	TRBJ2-7	TGTGCCAGTAGTCCAGGGACCGCTTGGAGTGGGCAGTACTTC	CASSPGTAWSGQYF
-	TRBV6-2/TRBV6-3	-	TRBJ1-1	TGTGCCAGCAATCGGAACACTAAAGCTTTCTTT	CASNRNTKAFF
many	TRBV5-1	TRBD1	TRBJ2-5	TGCGCCAGCAGCAGAGGACAGGAGTTAGAGACCCAGTACTTC	CASSRGQELETQYF
many	TRBV7-2	TRBD2	TRBJ2-3	TGTGCCAGCAGCCCGACTAGCGAATTCACAGATACGCAGTATTTT	CASSPTSEFTDTQYF
many	TRBV27	-	TRBJ1-1	TGTGCCAGCAGTTTAGCAGGGTGGGACACTGAAGCTTTCTTT	CASSLAGWDTEAFF
few	TRBV25-1	-	TRBJ1-2	TGTGCCAGCAGTGAGAGGTTAGGGGGGACAAGCTATGGCTACACCTTC	CASSERLGGTSYGYTF
-	TRBV27	TRBD1	TRBJ1-2	TGTGCCAGCAGTCCCGGACAGGCCTCCTATGGCTACACCTTC	CASSPGQASYGYTF
many	TRBV28	TRBD2	TRBJ2-7	TGTGCCAGCACCCGTTGGGCCAGCGGGGAGAACTACGAGCAGTACTTC	CASTRWASGENYEQYF
many	TRBV6-1	TRBD1	TRBJ2-2	TGTGCCAGCAGGTTGACAGGGCTCACCGGGGAGCTGTTTTTT	CASRLTGLTGELFF
few	TRBV5-1	-	TRBJ2-3	TGCGCCAGCAGGAGGGTAGCAGAAACAGATACGCAGTATTTT	CASRRVAETDTQYF
-	TRBV12-3/TRBV12-4	TRBD1	TRBJ2-3	TGTGCCAGCACCACCCAGGGGGTATTTTATACGCAGTATTTT	CASTTQGVFYTQYF
many	TRBV5-1	TRBD1	TRBJ2-1	TGCGCCAGCAGCTTAACAGGGGGCGCCTACAATGAGCAGTTCTTC	CASSLTGGAYNEQFF
-	TRBV15	TRBD1	TRBJ2-7	TGTGCCACCAGCAGAGGGGGGGGACAGGGCGTACACGAGCAGTACTTC	CATSRGGGQGVHEQYF
few	TRBV2	-	TRBJ1-5	TGTGCCAGCAGTGAAGCTGCGACAGCTTATAGCAATCAGCCCCAGCATTTT	CASSEAATAYSNQPQHF
-	TRBV7-9	TRBD1	TRBJ2-7	TGTGCCAGCAGCTCCAAAGCTACCGGGACAGTGTACGAGCAGTACTTC	CASSSKATGTVYEQYF
many	TRBV11-2	-	TRBJ2-7	TGTGCCAGCAGCTTAAGGCGGGGTGCCTACGAGCAGTACTTC	CASSLRRGAYEQYF
few	TRBV12-3/TRBV12-4	TRBD1	TRBJ2-2	TGTGCCAGCAGACGAACAAGAACAGGGGGCGCTAACCGGAACACCGGGGAGCTGTTTTTT	CASRRTRTGGANRNTGELFF
-	TRBV28	-	TRBJ1-5	TGTGCCAGCAGTTCCATCCCCTATCAGCCCCAGCATTTT	CASSSIPYQPQHF
many	TRBV27	-	TRBJ1-2	TGTGCCAGCAGTGGCGGAGATAACTATGGCTACACCTTC	CASSGGDNYGYTF
-	TRBV28	-	TRBJ2-1	TGTGCCATGAGGGCACCAGGTCAGGATGAGCAGTTCTTC	CAMRAPGQDEQFF
few	TRBV10-3	-	TRBJ2-3	TGTGCCATCAGTGAGTCCGGCAGGGGGGACACAGATACGCAGTATTTT	CAISESGRGDTDTQYF
many	TRBV6-1	TRBD2	TRBJ2-7	TGTGCCAGCAGTGAAATCAGCGGGAGTATGTACGAGCAGTACTTC	CASSEISGSMYEQYF
many	TRBV7-2	-	TRBJ1-1	TGTGCCAGCAGCCACGGGGTGACAGGCCCGAACACTGAAGCTTTCTTT	CASSHGVTGPNTEAFF
few	TRBV19	-	TRBJ1-2	TGTGCCAGTAGTATAATGGCGGGGAGGGATGGCTACACCTTC	CASSIMAGRDGYTF
many	TRBV7-2	TRBD2	TRBJ2-5	TGTGCCAGCAGCCACCCTACTAGCGGCCTCCAAGAGACCCAGTACTTC	CASSHPTSGLQETQYF
many	TRBV20-1	-	TRBJ1-6	TGCAGTGCTGCGCAGAGTCCCCTCCACTTT	CSAAQSPLHF
many	TRBV28	-	TRBJ2-5	TGTGCCAGCACCGTGGACAGTCAGTGGGAGACCCAGTACTTC	CASTVDSQWETQYF
many	TRBV9	-	TRBJ2-2	TGTGCCAGCAGCCGGGACATGCAAGCCACCGGGGAGCTGTTTTTT	CASSRDMQATGELFF
-	TRBV6-4	TRBD1	TRBJ2-1	TGTGCCAGCAGTGACGCAGGACAGGACGAATACAATGAGCAGTTCTTC	CASSDAGQDEYNEQFF
many	TRBV2	-	TRBJ2-1	TGTGCCAGCAGTGAATCGTCGTCTTTCGGCGAGCAGTTCTTC	CASSESSSFGEQFF